Listed below are T cell receptor beta chains from one sample, sequenced in a study of regulatory T cells in long-lasting Graves disease. TCRdb recomputed calls from the multiplex PCR reads with MiXCR, one row per CDR3 protein. Among about 530,000 distinct CDR3 sequences listed, 15% to 20% were seen once. These data also featured in a second study, about T cells in Graves' hyperthyroidism and ophthalmopathy.

The specimen comprised peripheral blood mononuclear cells (PBMCs), sampled at new diagnosis, from a patient treated with antithyroid drugs. The source of these receptors is a woman between 40 and 65 years old with Graves disease. CDR3s include the opening cysteine and the closing phenylalanine or tryptophan. The D gene is left open where the match is weak. The size field is filled for only some rows; it gives once, few, many or a size class.

clone_size: -
d_call: TRBD1
v_call: TRBV19
j_call: TRBJ2-4
cdr3_aa: CASRDRGRENIQYF
cdr3_nt: TGTGCCAGCCGGGACAGGGGGCGAGAAAACATTCAGTACTTC

clone_size: -
d_call: -
v_call: TRBV19
j_call: TRBJ1-6
cdr3_aa: CASSIAGGGNSPPHF
cdr3_nt: TGTGCCAGTAGTATAGCTGGGGGTGGTAATTCACCCCCCCACTTT

clone_size: many
d_call: TRBD2
v_call: TRBV5-1
j_call: TRBJ2-7
cdr3_aa: CASMRGDTSEQYF
cdr3_nt: TGCGCCAGCATGCGGGGGGACACCTCCGAGCAGTACTTC

clone_size: many
d_call: TRBD1
v_call: TRBV12-3/TRBV12-4
j_call: TRBJ1-1
cdr3_aa: CASIRGGVDVNTEAFF
cdr3_nt: TGTGCCAGCATTCGAGGGGGCGTGGACGTAAACACTGAAGCTTTCTTT

clone_size: -
d_call: -
v_call: TRBV7-8
j_call: TRBJ2-7
cdr3_aa: CASSLVSGPNEQYF
cdr3_nt: TGTGCCAGCAGCTTAGTTTCCGGGCCGAACGAGCAGTACTTC

clone_size: -
d_call: -
v_call: TRBV5-1
j_call: TRBJ2-7
cdr3_aa: CASSLGGTGGLYEQYF
cdr3_nt: TGCGCCAGCAGCTTGGGGGGGACTGGCGGCCTCTACGAGCAGTACTTC

clone_size: -
d_call: TRBD1
v_call: TRBV2
j_call: TRBJ1-5
cdr3_aa: CASVTGGSNQPQHF
cdr3_nt: TGTGCCAGCGTCACAGGGGGTAGCAATCAGCCCCAGCATTTT

clone_size: many
d_call: -
v_call: TRBV6-1
j_call: TRBJ2-7
cdr3_aa: CASSAGARPYEQYF
cdr3_nt: TGTGCCAGCAGCGCAGGGGCCAGACCCTACGAGCAGTACTTC

clone_size: -
d_call: -
v_call: TRBV20-1
j_call: TRBJ1-2
cdr3_aa: CSAAKTNYGYTF
cdr3_nt: TGCAGTGCCGCCAAAACTAACTATGGCTACACCTTC

clone_size: many
d_call: -
v_call: TRBV2
j_call: TRBJ2-7
cdr3_aa: CASSELVGVGEQYF
cdr3_nt: TGTGCCAGCAGTGAATTAGTGGGAGTTGGCGAGCAGTACTTC

clone_size: many
d_call: TRBD1
v_call: TRBV12-5
j_call: TRBJ1-2
cdr3_aa: CASGVGTGNYGYTF
cdr3_nt: TGTGCTAGTGGTGTGGGGACAGGGAACTATGGCTACACCTTC

clone_size: -
d_call: TRBD1
v_call: TRBV12-3/TRBV12-4
j_call: TRBJ1-4
cdr3_aa: CASIPPSRGAINEKLFF
cdr3_nt: TGTGCCAGCATTCCTCCCTCCAGGGGGGCTATTAATGAAAAACTGTTTTTT

clone_size: few
d_call: -
v_call: TRBV5-1
j_call: TRBJ1-1
cdr3_aa: CASSFDQARRSYTEAFF
cdr3_nt: TGCGCCAGCAGCTTTGATCAGGCACGAAGGTCCTACACTGAAGCTTTCTTT

clone_size: many
d_call: -
v_call: TRBV7-7
j_call: TRBJ1-5
cdr3_aa: CASSSPQGRGYSNQPQHF
cdr3_nt: TGTGCTAGCAGCAGTCCCCAGGGTCGGGGCTATAGCAATCAGCCCCAGCATTTT

clone_size: -
d_call: TRBD1
v_call: TRBV4-2
j_call: TRBJ2-3
cdr3_aa: CASSQETGLADTQYF
cdr3_nt: TGTGCCAGCAGCCAAGAGACAGGGTTGGCAGATACGCAGTATTTT

clone_size: many
d_call: TRBD1
v_call: TRBV2
j_call: TRBJ1-2
cdr3_aa: CASRTSGTGRYGYTF
cdr3_nt: TGTGCCAGCAGGACGTCCGGGACAGGGCGCTATGGCTACACCTTC

clone_size: many
d_call: TRBD1
v_call: TRBV2
j_call: TRBJ1-2
cdr3_aa: CASSPRTGGIYGYTF
cdr3_nt: TGTGCCAGCAGTCCAAGGACAGGCGGTATCTATGGCTACACCTTC

clone_size: -
d_call: -
v_call: TRBV9
j_call: TRBJ1-6
cdr3_aa: CASSVGPEYNSPLHF
cdr3_nt: TGTGCCAGCAGCGTAGGTCCCGAATATAATTCACCCCTCCACTTT

clone_size: many
d_call: -
v_call: TRBV28
j_call: TRBJ1-4
cdr3_aa: CASSPRGAEKLFF
cdr3_nt: TGTGCCAGCAGTCCCCGCGGGGCAGAAAAACTGTTTTTT

clone_size: -
d_call: -
v_call: TRBV15
j_call: TRBJ1-4
cdr3_aa: CVTSRGREGPNEKLFF
cdr3_nt: TGTGTCACCAGCAGGGGCAGGGAGGGACCTAATGAAAAACTGTTTTTT

clone_size: many
d_call: -
v_call: TRBV13
j_call: TRBJ2-1
cdr3_aa: CASSFGGPRQFF
cdr3_nt: TGTGCCAGCAGCTTCGGGGGGCCACGCCAGTTCTTC

clone_size: many
d_call: -
v_call: TRBV28
j_call: TRBJ1-1
cdr3_aa: CASSAPAGSLMNTEAFF
cdr3_nt: TGTGCCAGCAGTGCCCCGGCCGGCAGTCTAATGAACACTGAAGCTTTCTTT

clone_size: -
d_call: -
v_call: TRBV3-1
j_call: TRBJ1-4
cdr3_aa: CASSQDPQIEKLFF
cdr3_nt: TGTGCCAGCAGCCAAGACCCTCAGATTGAAAAACTGTTTTTT

clone_size: many
d_call: TRBD1
v_call: TRBV28
j_call: TRBJ2-7
cdr3_aa: CASSSLQGKSYEQYF
cdr3_nt: TGTGCCAGCAGTTCCTTACAGGGGAAGTCCTACGAGCAGTACTTC

clone_size: -
d_call: TRBD1
v_call: TRBV4-1
j_call: TRBJ1-4
cdr3_aa: CASSQWGQGGNEKLFF
cdr3_nt: TGCGCCAGCAGCCAATGGGGACAGGGGGGGAATGAAAAACTGTTTTTT

clone_size: many
d_call: TRBD1
v_call: TRBV11-2
j_call: TRBJ2-1
cdr3_aa: CASSLGPDRGYEQFF
cdr3_nt: TGTGCCAGCAGCTTAGGCCCGGACAGGGGGTATGAGCAGTTCTTC

clone_size: many
d_call: -
v_call: TRBV2
j_call: TRBJ1-4
cdr3_aa: CASGKLSANEKLFF
cdr3_nt: TGTGCCAGCGGGAAGTTGTCCGCTAATGAAAAACTGTTTTTT

clone_size: few
d_call: -
v_call: TRBV6-1
j_call: TRBJ1-2
cdr3_aa: CASRDLSTNYGYTF
cdr3_nt: TGTGCCAGCAGGGACCTATCGACTAACTATGGCTACACCTTC

clone_size: many
d_call: TRBD1
v_call: TRBV12-3/TRBV12-4
j_call: TRBJ1-1
cdr3_aa: CASTQGGRREAFF
cdr3_nt: TGTGCCAGCACCCAGGGGGGGCGCCGTGAAGCTTTCTTT

clone_size: -
d_call: -
v_call: TRBV2
j_call: TRBJ1-3
cdr3_aa: CASRDTSSGNTMYF
cdr3_nt: TGTGCCAGCAGAGACACAAGCTCTGGAAACACCATGTATTTT

clone_size: -
d_call: -
v_call: TRBV11-3
j_call: TRBJ1-3
cdr3_aa: CASSVDTGSGNTIYF
cdr3_nt: TGTGCCAGCAGCGTGGACACAGGGTCTGGAAACACCATATATTTT

clone_size: many
d_call: -
v_call: TRBV12-3/TRBV12-4
j_call: TRBJ2-3
cdr3_aa: CASRWTGPGSDTQYF
cdr3_nt: TGTGCCAGCAGGTGGACGGGCCCCGGCTCAGATACGCAGTATTTT

clone_size: -
d_call: -
v_call: TRBV7-9
j_call: TRBJ2-7
cdr3_aa: CASSLSWFSADEQYF
cdr3_nt: TGTGCCAGCAGCTTATCTTGGTTCTCCGCTGACGAGCAGTACTTC

clone_size: many
d_call: -
v_call: TRBV6-5
j_call: TRBJ1-5
cdr3_aa: CASNYLVGVSNQPQHF
cdr3_nt: TGTGCCAGCAATTACCTGGTGGGGGTTAGCAATCAGCCCCAGCATTTT

clone_size: few
d_call: -
v_call: TRBV12-3/TRBV12-4
j_call: TRBJ1-2
cdr3_aa: CASSPGTTGYTF
cdr3_nt: TGTGCCAGCAGTCCGGGAACCACGGGGTACACCTTC

clone_size: many
d_call: -
v_call: TRBV3-1
j_call: TRBJ2-3
cdr3_aa: CASSRDLGGRGDTQYF
cdr3_nt: TGTGCCAGCAGCCGGGATTTGGGGGGAAGGGGGGATACGCAGTATTTT

clone_size: few
d_call: -
v_call: TRBV18
j_call: TRBJ2-4
cdr3_aa: CASSPDENIQYF
cdr3_nt: TGTGCCAGCTCACCAGATGAAAACATTCAGTACTTC

clone_size: few
d_call: -
v_call: TRBV19
j_call: TRBJ1-3
cdr3_aa: CASPGPNTIYF
cdr3_nt: TGTGCCAGTCCAGGGCCGAACACCATATATTTT

clone_size: few
d_call: -
v_call: TRBV15
j_call: TRBJ2-5
cdr3_aa: CATSSQAEGPTQYF
cdr3_nt: TGTGCCACCAGCAGCCAAGCGGAGGGGCCGACCCAGTACTTC

clone_size: -
d_call: TRBD1
v_call: TRBV7-9
j_call: TRBJ1-3
cdr3_aa: CASSSPLTGAGNTIYF
cdr3_nt: TGTGCCAGCAGCTCCCCTCTCACAGGGGCTGGAAACACCATATATTTT

clone_size: many
d_call: -
v_call: TRBV5-8
j_call: TRBJ1-2
cdr3_aa: CASSLRVDLSYGYTF
cdr3_nt: TGTGCCAGCAGCTTGCGGGTCGATCTATCTTATGGCTACACCTTC

clone_size: few
d_call: -
v_call: TRBV7-3
j_call: TRBJ1-1
cdr3_aa: CAGSIGRNTEAFF
cdr3_nt: TGTGCCGGCAGCATCGGACGGAACACTGAAGCTTTCTTT

clone_size: few
d_call: -
v_call: TRBV19
j_call: TRBJ2-5
cdr3_aa: CASSSGTPHETQYF
cdr3_nt: TGTGCCAGTAGTTCCGGGACACCCCACGAGACCCAGTACTTC

clone_size: many
d_call: -
v_call: TRBV6-5
j_call: TRBJ2-5
cdr3_aa: CASSYGQLQETQYF
cdr3_nt: TGTGCCAGCAGTTACGGACAACTCCAAGAGACCCAGTACTTC

clone_size: once
d_call: -
v_call: TRBV6-1
j_call: TRBJ1-6
cdr3_aa: CASSRPPSSYNSPLHF
cdr3_nt: TGTGCCAGCAGCCGCCCTCCTAGCTCCTATAATTCACCCCTCCACTTT

clone_size: -
d_call: -
v_call: TRBV7-3
j_call: TRBJ1-3
cdr3_aa: CASSPAGSHSGNTIYF
cdr3_nt: TGTGCCAGCAGCCCCGCTGGCTCTCACTCTGGAAACACCATATATTTT

clone_size: few
d_call: -
v_call: TRBV12-3/TRBV12-4
j_call: TRBJ2-3
cdr3_aa: CASSFWDHDTDTQYF
cdr3_nt: TGTGCCAGCAGTTTTTGGGACCACGATACAGATACGCAGTATTTT

clone_size: -
d_call: -
v_call: TRBV12-3/TRBV12-4
j_call: TRBJ2-5
cdr3_aa: CASSLGIKTQYF
cdr3_nt: TGTGCCAGCAGTTTAGGTATAAAGACCCAGTACTTC

clone_size: few
d_call: -
v_call: TRBV6-1
j_call: TRBJ1-1
cdr3_aa: CASSRWENTEAFF
cdr3_nt: TGTGCCAGCAGTCGCTGGGAGAACACTGAAGCTTTCTTT

clone_size: many
d_call: TRBD1
v_call: TRBV3-1
j_call: TRBJ1-1
cdr3_aa: CASSPGTDNTEAFF
cdr3_nt: TGTGCCAGCAGCCCGGGGACAGATAACACTGAAGCTTTCTTT

clone_size: -
d_call: TRBD1
v_call: TRBV5-1
j_call: TRBJ1-1
cdr3_aa: CASSWGDRGEHTEAFF
cdr3_nt: TGCGCCAGCAGCTGGGGGGACAGGGGGGAACACACTGAAGCTTTCTTT

clone_size: few
d_call: -
v_call: TRBV5-8
j_call: TRBJ1-1
cdr3_aa: CASSLQLHINTEAFF
cdr3_nt: TGTGCCAGCAGCTTGCAACTACATATTAACACTGAAGCTTTCTTT

clone_size: -
d_call: -
v_call: TRBV6-1
j_call: TRBJ1-3
cdr3_aa: CASNPTADSGNTIYF
cdr3_nt: TGTGCCAGCAACCCGACTGCTGACTCTGGAAACACCATATATTTT

clone_size: -
d_call: -
v_call: TRBV6-1
j_call: TRBJ2-5
cdr3_aa: CASRWLGGSRYF
cdr3_nt: TGTGCCAGCCGATGGTTAGGCGGTTCCAGGTACTTC

clone_size: many
d_call: -
v_call: TRBV3-1
j_call: TRBJ2-7
cdr3_aa: CASSLTGFEQYF
cdr3_nt: TGTGCCAGCAGCTTGACTGGGTTCGAGCAGTACTTC